Below are 29 T cell receptor beta chains sequenced from a single sample in a study of post-analysis software for immune sequencing data. These TCRs are of unknown antigen specificity. Each TCR beta cDNA library carried unique molecular identifiers. TCRdb passed the PCR reads through MiXCR, listing each CDR3 protein once. The sample has about 770,000 distinct CDR3 sequences; just over 45% are singletons. Regarding the study as a whole: The study found TRBV5-6, TRBV5-1 and TRBV20-1 among five or six TRBV segments more frequent in patients than controls.

Sequences were obtained from blood. The source is a girl aged 10-17 years with multiple sclerosis.

V gene TRBV29-1 combines with J gene TRBJ2-1; tentatively, D is TRBD1 (5 bases). The V gene lost 6 bases and the J gene lost 8 bases, with 8 bases spanning the gap. Germline-derived CDR1 and CDR2 are SQVTM and ANQGSEA. The CDR3 is 10 residues long. As DNA, the CDR3 is TGCAGCGTCCGGACATATGAGCAGTTCTTC. Translated: CSVRTYEQFF.

This clonotype was counted between two and nine times. V is TRBV6-6 and J is TRBJ2-2; D ambiguous. Per germline, CDR1 MNHNY and CDR2 SVGAGI (reference sequence). V was clipped by 0 bases and J by 6 bases, with 8 bases between them. The CDR3 consists of 14 residues. CDR3 nucleotide sequence: TGTGCCAGCAGTTACTCGACTGGGGCCGGGGAGCTGTTTTTT. Translated: CASSYSTGAGELFF.

This clonotype showed up just a few times. J is TRBJ2-5 and V is TRBV27; 11 bases map to TRBD2. The germline CDR1 and CDR2 sequences are MNHEY and SMNVEV (reference sequence). After removal of 4 bases from V and 2 bases from J, the junction contained 6 bases not matched to a gene. This CDR3 spans 16 amino acids. The CDR3 DNA is TGTGCCAGCAGTTCCATCGGGACTAGCGGACAAGAGACCCAGTACTTC. Its translation: CASSSIGTSGQETQYF.

In its sample, this clonotype was seen a few times. This chain links TRBV20-1 with TRBJ1-2; D unclear. The germline CDR1 and CDR2 sequences are DFQATT and SNEGSKA (reference sequence). The length of the CDR3 is 13 residues. V was clipped by 2 bases and J by 2 bases, with 9 bases between them. The CDR3 is CSARSPRNYGYTF. CDR3 in DNA: TGCAGTGCTAGATCCCCCAGAAACTATGGCTACACCTTC.

The chain uses TRBV29-1 and TRBJ2-4, with 9 bases fitting TRBD2. The germline V gene encodes CDR1 SQVTM and CDR2 ANQGSEA. The CDR3 loop spans 13 amino acids. After removal of 3 bases from V and 13 bases from J, the junction contained 10 bases not matched to a gene. DNA of the CDR3: TGCAGCGTTGAGGCCCTAGCGGGAAGTAAGCAGTACTTC. This translates into CSVEALAGSKQYF.

The chain carries TRBV29-1 and TRBJ2-5; D assignment may be TRBD1 or TRBD2 (6 bases each). V dropped 2 bases and J dropped 5 bases, with 9 bases sitting between them. Germline V gene data show CDR1 as SQVTM and CDR2 as ANQGSEA. There are 12 residues in the CDR3. CDR3 in DNA: TGCAGCGTTGAAAGGGGGGCGGAGACCCAGTACTTC. Residues: CSVERGAETQYF.

In nucleotides, the CDR3 is TGTGCCAGCAGCCCGGCTGGGTTCTATGGCTACACCTTC. Translation gives CASSPAGFYGYTF. The chain uses TRBV7-9 and TRBJ1-2; D unclear. The CDR3 extends over 13 amino acids. The V end lost 5 bases, the J end lost 4 bases, and 11 bases lay between the germline ends. Germline values: CDR1 SEHNR, CDR2 FQNEAQ (reference sequence).

Written as DNA, the CDR3 is TGTGCCAGCAGCTTAGAGGGGACTAGCGGGCCCCAAGAGACCCAGTACTTC. Translating gives CASSLEGTSGPQETQYF. The J gene is TRBJ2-5, the V gene TRBV7-9; TRBD2 matches 12 bases. This CDR3 has 17 residues. V was clipped by 1 base and J by 1 base; unmatched bases: 4. In germline, CDR1 is SEHNR, CDR2 FQNEAQ (reference sequence).

The rearrangement uses TRBV12-3 or TRBV12-4 and TRBJ2-5; 10 bases map to TRBD2. V lost 2 bases to trimming and J lost 0 bases; unmatched junction nucleotides: 9. The CDR3 loop spans 18 amino acids. Written as DNA, the CDR3 is TGTGCCAGCAGTTTATGGATCTCGGGACTAGCGTACCAAGAGACCCAGTACTTC. Translated: CASSLWISGLAYQETQYF.

The chain couples TRBV7-3 to TRBJ2-3, with TRBD2 matching over 8 bases. The CDR3 contains 16 residues. Germline V lookup: CDR1 SGHTA, CDR2 FQGTGA. The V and J ends lost 2 bases and 0 bases, in that order; junction bases with no gene match: 4. CDR3 DNA: TGTGCCAGCAGCTTATCGCCTAGCGGGAGCACAGATACGCAGTATTTT. Translated, it gives CASSLSPSGSTDTQYF.

This clonotype appeared once. The rearrangement links TRBV27 to TRBJ2-1, with D uncertain. Germline V gene lookup returns CDR1 MNHEY and CDR2 SMNVEV (reference sequence). With 4 bases removed from V and 0 bases from J, the gap between germline ends came to 7 bases. This CDR3 region has 14 residues. CDR3 protein: CASSSLSSYNEQFF. The DNA for the CDR3 is TGTGCCAGCAGTTCACTGAGCTCCTACAATGAGCAGTTCTTC.

This clonotype turned up a few times. The junction shows a germline mismatch at one end, possibly a read error. V and J are TRBV7-2 and TRBJ2-3; 10 bases are shared with TRBD2. The germline V gene has CDR1 SGHTA and CDR2 FQGNSA. The length of the CDR3 is 16 residues. CDR3 bases: TGTGCCAGCAGCCCCGGAGCGGGAGGGCCGACAGATACGGAGTATTTT. This codes for CASSPGAGGPTDTEYF.

This clonotype was found a few times. The chain couples TRBV4-3 to TRBJ2-6; D gene unclear. With 0 bases removed from V and 0 bases from J, the gap between germline ends came to 6 bases. CDR1 LGHNA and CDR2 YSLEER come from the germline V gene. The CDR3 runs to 16 residues. The CDR3 loop is CASSQDISSGANVLTF. The CDR3 DNA reads as TGCGCCAGCAGCCAAGATATAAGCTCTGGGGCCAACGTCCTGACTTTC.

This clonotype was observed a handful of times. The chain combines TRBV5-1 with TRBJ1-2; TRBD1 aligns across 8 bases. V shed 0 bases, J shed 6 bases, and the junction held 10 bases outside the gene matches. Germline CDR1 reads SGHRS; CDR2 reads YFSETQ. The CDR3 is made up of 16 amino acids. The CDR3: CASSLGQDRAMDGYTF. DNA of the CDR3: TGCGCCAGCAGCTTGGGCCAGGACAGGGCGATGGATGGCTACACCTTC.

This clonotype has more than one count but fewer than ten. The V gene is TRBV6-6, the J gene TRBJ1-2; 8 bases are a match to TRBD1. The length of the CDR3 is 12 residues. The V and J ends lost 5 bases and 8 bases, in that order; junction bases with no gene match: 4. Germline V gene data show CDR1 as MNHNY and CDR2 as SVGAGI (reference sequence). CDR3 amino acids: CASSQGAGGYTF. CDR3 DNA: TGTGCCAGCAGTCAGGGGGCTGGAGGCTACACCTTC.

This clonotype was picked up a small number of times. The chain joins TRBV20-1 to TRBJ2-5, with 7 positions matching TRBD1. Germline values: CDR1 DFQATT, CDR2 SNEGSKA (reference sequence). The CDR3 is made up of 14 amino acids. The V gene end was trimmed by 2 bases and the J gene end by 5 bases; junction bases not matched to a gene: 8. The CDR3 loop reads CSARRDRFDETQYF. The CDR3 bases are TGCAGTGCTAGACGGGACAGATTTGATGAGACCCAGTACTTC.

This clonotype was picked up a small number of times. The chain joins TRBV15 to TRBJ2-2; weak D call: TRBD1 (6 bases). The CDR3 loop spans 13 amino acids. Trimming took off 9 bases at V and 1 base at J, with 9 bases between the two ends. Germline V lookup: CDR1 LNHNV, CDR2 YYDKDF (reference sequence). The DNA of the CDR3 is TGTGCCACTGCGACAGGGAACACCGGGGAGCTGTTTTTT. This encodes CATATGNTGELFF.

This clonotype was found once. V gene TRBV20-1 combines with J gene TRBJ2-1; 14 bases agree with TRBD2. The CDR3 runs to 15 residues. V shed 5 bases, J shed 9 bases, and the junction held 9 bases outside the gene matches. Germline V gene sequence: CDR1 DFQATT, CDR2 SNEGSKA (reference sequence). CDR3 amino acids: CSAATSGRALSEQFF. The CDR3 DNA is TGCAGTGCTGCGACTAGCGGGAGGGCCTTGAGTGAGCAGTTCTTC.

The chain links TRBV12-3 or TRBV12-4 to TRBJ2-2; D is ambiguous. The CDR3 has 15 residues. V lost 6 bases and J 4 bases, leaving 15 bases between the germline ends. The CDR3 here is CASSRAGTRTGELFF. CDR3 sequence (DNA): TGTGCCAGCAGCCGGGCCGGAACCCGCACCGGGGAGCTGTTTTTT.

Only a few counts were recorded for this clonotype. A read error may be the cause here, since a much bigger clone is one base away. The genes are TRBV3-1 and TRBJ2-5, with unresolved D. Germline CDR1 reads LGHDT; CDR2 reads YNNKEL (reference sequence). The CDR3 is made up of 14 amino acids. The germline V and J ends were trimmed by 4 bases and 1 base, with 10 bases remaining between them. In DNA form, the CDR3 reads TGTGCCAGCAGCCCAGGACCGGGCCAAGAGACCCAGTACTTC. It is translated as CASSPGPGQETQYF.

The chain employs TRBV4-1 and TRBJ2-5; D may be TRBD2 (5 bases). Trimming shortened V by 5 bases and J by 3 bases, and 16 bases separated the two germline ends. Germline loops: CDR1 MGHRA, CDR2 YSYEKL. The CDR3 contains 15 residues. The chain's CDR3 is CASSTPREGEETQYF. Here the CDR3 DNA reads TGCGCCAGCAGCACCCCCCGCGAGGGAGAAGAGACCCAGTACTTC.

V usage is TRBV5-6 and J usage is TRBJ2-1, with 13 bases fitting TRBD2. There are 17 residues in the CDR3. Germline-derived CDR1 and CDR2 are SGHDT and YYEEEE. V was clipped by 5 bases and J by 8 bases; unmatched bases: 13. CDR3 bases: TGTGCCAGCAGTTTGAGACTAGCGGGAGGTCTCGCGGATGAGCAGTTCTTC. This codes for CASSLRLAGGLADEQFF.

The chain links TRBV27 to TRBJ2-7; TRBD2 matches at 10 bases. The ends lost 7 bases at V and 0 bases at J; junction bases unmatched: 3. The CDR3 has 14 residues. Germline values: CDR1 MNHEY, CDR2 SMNVEV (reference sequence). CDR3 coding DNA: TGTGCCAGCAAGGTAGCGGGAGGCTCCTACGAGCAGTACTTC. Translation: CASKVAGGSYEQYF.

This clonotype was counted a few times. The chain couples TRBV6-2 or TRBV6-3 to TRBJ2-7; D is undetermined. CDR3 size: 12 residues. Germline V lookup: CDR1 MNHEY, CDR2 SVGEGT. Trimming removed 2 bases at V and 6 bases at J, with 8 bases between. This CDR3 is CASSYAALEQYF. The DNA for the CDR3 is TGTGCCAGCAGTTACGCGGCTCTCGAGCAGTACTTC.

V is TRBV7-3 and J is TRBJ1-2; D remains unclear. Germline values: CDR1 SGHTA, CDR2 FQGTGA. V lost 5 bases and J lost 7, with 20 bases in between. This CDR3 is built from 15 residues. The CDR3 DNA is TGTGCCAGCAGCCCCTTAGGGTTTGTTGATAGTGGCTACACCTTC. It yields the protein CASSPLGFVDSGYTF. Full variable domain (missing parts from reference TRBV7-3 and TRBJ1-2): GAGVSQTPSNKVTEKGKYVELRCDPISGHTALYWYRQSLGQGPEFLIYFQGTGAADDSGLPNDRFFAVRPEGSVSTLKIQRTERGDSAVYLCASSPLGFVDSGYTFGSGTRLTVV.

This clonotype appeared once. The chain couples TRBV6-1 to TRBJ2-1; TRBD2 agrees at 12 bases. J lost 10 bases, V lost 7 bases, and 23 bases had no gene match. The CDR3 spans 19 residues. CDR1 is MNHNS, CDR2 SASEGT, per germline. CDR3 region: CASTHREELAGGNLREQFF. In DNA, the CDR3 is TGTGCCAGCACCCACCGTGAGGAACTAGCGGGAGGAAACCTCCGGGAGCAGTTCTTC.

The chain joins TRBV11-3 to TRBJ2-1; D might be TRBD2 (6 bases). This CDR3 is built from 19 residues. V dropped 6 bases and J dropped 0 bases, with 24 bases sitting between them. CDR1 SGHNT and CDR2 YENEEA come from the germline V gene. Written as DNA, the CDR3 is TGTGCCAGCAGTCGCTCCTCGGGACCGGGACTGAGCTCCTACAATGAGCAGTTCTTC. Translating it yields CASSRSSGPGLSSYNEQFF. Filled out from reference TRBV11-3 and TRBJ2-1, the complete variable domain reads EAGVVQSPRYKIIEKKQPVAFWCNPISGHNTLYWYLQNLGQGPELLIRYENEEAVDDSQLPKDRFSAERLKGVDSTLKIQPAELGDSAVYLCASSRSSGPGLSSYNEQFFGPGTRLTVL.

This chain links TRBV15 with TRBJ2-1, with D possibly matching TRBD1 (5 bases). Trimming took off 6 bases at V and 5 bases at J, with 20 bases between the two ends. Germline CDR1 is LNHNV and CDR2 is YYDKDF (reference sequence). This CDR3 has 16 residues. CDR3 region: CATSLYGQGKNNEQFF. The CDR3 nucleotides read TGTGCCACCAGTCTCTACGGCCAGGGCAAAAACAATGAGCAGTTCTTC.

This clonotype was picked up a small number of times. The J gene is TRBJ1-5, the V gene TRBV6-5; D is unresolved. The CDR3 is 13 residues long. V gave up 10 bases and J gave up 5 bases, with 15 bases separating them. In germline, CDR1 is MNHEY, CDR2 SVGAGI. DNA of the CDR3: TGTGCCACCGGGCGTCCCCTCGATCAGCCCCAGCATTTT. Residues: CATGRPLDQPQHF.